This entry is about one T cell receptor beta chain. This record comes from a study of blood T cell repertoires in COVID-19. Study summary: Italy, Spain and the United States were the sources of the convalescent and acute COVID-19 samples. PBMCs, B-cell-depleted T cells, or T cells provided the cDNA or gDNA that made up the material.

Source study methods: It was from reference gene primer amplification that nucleated cell counts were estimated. Clones were read by immunoSEQ multiplex PCR, and TCRdb kept only the in-frame ones, dropping some. The V and J calls and clone size are taken from that table; D and trimming were inferred from the DNA. Here the sample spans 540,000 or so clones, 85% to 90% being singletons. Germline CDR1 LGHDT, CDR2 YNNKEL (reference sequence). The V and J ends lost 0 bases and 2 bases, in that order; junction bases with no gene match: 3. The CDR3 is 16 amino acids. Patients at the Seattle site were enrolled during active infection and followed longitudinally.

This chain uses TRBV3-1 (or the pseudogene TRBV3-2) with TRBJ2-3, with 9 bases aligning to TRBD2. Sequences were obtained from peripheral blood. The receptor's source is a woman aged 45 to 65 with COVID-19, enrolled during active disease. The CDR3 nucleotides read TGTGCCAGCAGCCAAGACTCTAGCGGGGCCACAGATACGCAGTATTTT. This translates into CASSQDSSGATDTQYF.